This T cell receptor beta chain was retrieved from a study of blood T cells in healthy people across ages. As concerns this clonotype: Its antigen is unknown.

The second PCR ran roughly 6 to 11 cycles with a sample-barcoded 5' primer and J-beta primers. Every sample gave at least 3 million paired-end reads containing CDR3. From the 5' RACE reads, TCRdb called clonotypes with MiXCR, one entry per CDR3 protein. The sample lists around 1,700,000 distinct CDR3 sequences, 25% to 30% occurring once. Study-level results: Getting older went along with TCR beta diversity per million T cells dropping roughly linearly. Without sorted subsets, naive and antigen-experienced compartments could not be conclusively compared.

The V gene end was trimmed by 6 bases and the J gene end by 4 bases; junction bases not matched to a gene: 8. The CDR3 spans 15 residues. CDR1 and CDR2 (germline): DFQATT, SNEGSKA (reference sequence). The genes are TRBV20-1 and TRBJ2-2; 10 nucleotides align to TRBD2. What was sequenced was blood. This receptor was taken from a woman aged 25 to 39 in good health. The CDR3 coding sequence is TGCAGTGCACGGACTAGCGGAGGGGTCACCGGGGAGCTGTTTTTT. Protein product: CSARTSGGVTGELFF.